This T cell receptor beta chain was captured in a study of cytomegalovirus exposure and HLA in healthy donors. Trimming removed 2 bases at V and 3 bases at J, with 26 bases between. This CDR3 region has 19 residues. Germline V gene lookup returns CDR1 LNHDA and CDR2 SQIVND (reference sequence). 60 Vbeta and 13 Jbeta primers were used in PCR. The method was immunoSEQ multiplex PCR; TCRdb's version includes in-frame clones alone and lacks a portion of them. The sample shows 60,000 or so clones, around 86% of them seen only once. The specimen sequenced was PBMCs. The chain couples TRBV19 to TRBJ2-7, with TRBD2 as a possible D gene (6 bases). This clonotype originated in a female donor in good health and CMV-seronegative. CDR3 nucleotides: TGTGCCAGTAGTATATCCGGGACTGGACGCCCTCAAAGTTTCTACGAGCAGTACTTC. Translating it yields CASSISGTGRPQSFYEQYF.